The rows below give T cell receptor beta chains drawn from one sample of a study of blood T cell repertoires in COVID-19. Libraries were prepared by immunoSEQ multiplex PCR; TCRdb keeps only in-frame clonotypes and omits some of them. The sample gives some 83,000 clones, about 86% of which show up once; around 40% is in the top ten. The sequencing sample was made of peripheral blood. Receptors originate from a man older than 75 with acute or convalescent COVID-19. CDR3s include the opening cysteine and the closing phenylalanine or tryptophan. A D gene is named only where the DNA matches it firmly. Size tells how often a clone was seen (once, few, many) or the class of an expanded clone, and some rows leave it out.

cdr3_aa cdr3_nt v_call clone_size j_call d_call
CASSFTNTEAFF TGTGCCAGCAGTTTCACTAACACTGAAGCTTTCTTT TRBV28 - TRBJ1-1 -
CASSLRDFTDTQYF TGTGCCAGCAGCCTCCGGGACTTCACAGATACGCAGTATTTT TRBV6-2/TRBV6-3 few TRBJ2-3 -
CASSSVRTENSPLHF TGTGCCAGCAGTTCGGTCCGGACAGAAAATTCACCCCTCCACTTT TRBV28 - TRBJ1-6 -
CAIKLAGGGTGELFF TGTGCCATCAAACTAGCGGGAGGAGGCACCGGGGAGCTGTTTTTT TRBV10-3 - TRBJ2-2 TRBD2
CASSYVTGVTIEGYTF TGTGCCAGCAGTTACGTTACAGGGGTGACCATAGAGGGCTACACCTTC TRBV6-5 once TRBJ1-2 TRBD1
CSARVAGTIYF TGCAGTGCTAGAGTTGCGGGCACCATATATTTT TRBV20-1 - TRBJ1-3 -
CASKQGWNTDTQYF TGTGCCAGCAAACAGGGCTGGAACACAGATACGCAGTATTTT TRBV3-1/TRBV3-2 - TRBJ2-3 -
CASSQRGELFF TGTGCCAGCAGCCAACGGGGGGAGCTGTTTTTT TRBV3-1/TRBV3-2 few TRBJ2-2 -
CASSLAEVSSGYQETQYF TGTGCCAGCAGCTTAGCGGAGGTGTCCAGCGGGTACCAAGAGACCCAGTACTTC TRBV7-6 - TRBJ2-5 -
CASSLVGTDYGYTF TGTGCCAGCAGCTTGGTCGGGACAGACTATGGCTACACCTTC TRBV5-5 - TRBJ1-2 TRBD1
CASSFGGSRSYNEQFF TGTGCCAGCAGTTTCGGCGGGAGTAGATCCTACAATGAGCAGTTCTTC TRBV28 - TRBJ2-1 TRBD2
CASSEAQGIEKLFF TGTGCCAGCAGTGAAGCCCAGGGAATTGAAAAACTGTTTTTT TRBV6-1 few TRBJ1-4 -
CASSLQANQPQHF TGTGCCAGCAGTTTACAGGCCAATCAGCCCCAGCATTTT TRBV6-5 - TRBJ1-5 -
CASSDGKNYEQYF TGTGCCAGCAGCGACGGGAAGAACTACGAGCAGTACTTC TRBV9 - TRBJ2-7 -
CASSIDSRTDTQYF TGTGCCAGCAGCATAGACAGCCGCACAGATACGCAGTATTTT TRBV5-4 - TRBJ2-3 -
CASRTGEKLFF TGTGCCAGCAGAACGGGTGAAAAACTGTTTTTT TRBV2 once TRBJ1-4 -
CASSQSGRGSGELFF TGTGCCAGCAGCCAAAGCGGGAGGGGCTCCGGGGAGCTGTTTTTT TRBV3-1/TRBV3-2 - TRBJ2-2 TRBD2
CASSFGFREDYEQYF TGTGCCAGCAGTTTCGGGTTTCGGGAGGACTACGAGCAGTACTTC TRBV28 - TRBJ2-7 TRBD2
CASSESGTYDSPLHF TGTGCCAGCAGTGAAAGTGGGACATACGATTCACCCCTCCACTTT TRBV6-1 - TRBJ1-6 -
CASSEGLEGTDTQYF TGTGCCAGCTCAGAGGGACTAGAGGGCACAGATACGCAGTATTTT TRBV18 - TRBJ2-3 TRBD2
CASNPGNTEAFF TGTGCCAGCAATCCGGGGAACACTGAAGCTTTCTTT TRBV2 - TRBJ1-1 -
CASSFEGRGVPEQYF TGCGCCAGCAGCTTTGAGGGCAGGGGGGTCCCCGAGCAGTACTTC TRBV5-1 - TRBJ2-7 -
CASSYVQASNQPQHF TGTGCCAGCAGTTACGTGCAGGCTAGCAATCAGCCCCAGCATTTT TRBV6-2/TRBV6-3 - TRBJ1-5 -
CASSFWQYGYTF TGTGCCAGCAGTTTTTGGCAATATGGCTACACCTTC TRBV28 - TRBJ1-2 -
CALEGGANVLTF TGTGCCTTGGAGGGTGGGGCCAACGTCCTGACTTTC TRBV30 - TRBJ2-6 -
CASSFDRAKGSPLHF TGCGCCAGCAGCTTCGACAGGGCTAAAGGGTCACCCCTCCACTTT TRBV5-1 - TRBJ1-6 TRBD1
CASSPSGWSGRSDTQYF TGTGCCAGCAGTCCCTCCGGGTGGAGCGGTAGGTCAGATACGCAGTATTTT TRBV27 - TRBJ2-3 -
CASSPMTGLETQYF TGTGCCAGCAGCCCGATGACAGGGTTAGAGACCCAGTACTTC TRBV7-2 - TRBJ2-5 TRBD1
CASSSGLAFYEQYF TGCGCCAGCAGCTCGGGACTAGCATTCTACGAGCAGTACTTC TRBV5-1 once TRBJ2-7 TRBD2
CASSLDREDF TGTGCCAGCAGTCTAGACAGGGAGGACTTC TRBV7-9 - TRBJ2-7 -
CSGGPGTSGVGSYNEQFF TGCAGCGGCGGACCCGGGACTAGCGGAGTGGGCTCCTACAATGAGCAGTTCTTC TRBV29-1 - TRBJ2-1 TRBD2
CASSQVDRVNTEAFF TGTGCCAGCAGCCAAGTTGACAGGGTGAACACTGAAGCTTTCTTT TRBV4-2 - TRBJ1-1 TRBD1
CASSPTGQAYEQYF TGTGCCAGCTCACCTACGGGACAAGCCTACGAGCAGTACTTC TRBV18 - TRBJ2-7 -
CATSRTGSGANVLTF TGTGCCACCAGCAGAACAGGCTCTGGGGCCAACGTCCTGACTTTC TRBV15 - TRBJ2-6 -
CASSLGGQNTYEQYF TGTGCCAGCAGCTTAGGGGGACAGAATACCTACGAGCAGTACTTC TRBV7-3 - TRBJ2-7 TRBD1
CASSLGWAPSGNTIYF TGTGCCAGCAGTTTGGGTTGGGCTCCCTCTGGAAACACCATATATTTT TRBV28 - TRBJ1-3 -